This T cell receptor (beta chain) comes out of a study of T cell responses to AZD1222 COVID-19 vaccine. Looking at the study overall: Second-dose groups at about 4 or about 12 weeks were pooled. The study's findings and limits: Compared with day 0, the breadth and depth of the Spike-specific TCR repertoire rose significantly after two doses of AZD1222. Clonal diversity may have been underestimated, and the donors were mostly white British, with more females than males.

Some clones are missing from TCRdb's copy, which holds only in-frame ones; the method was immunoSEQ multiplex PCR. The table records some 86,000 clones, approximately 80% of them present only once. The germline V gene encodes CDR1 MNHNS and CDR2 SASEGT. V was trimmed by 3 bases and J by 0 bases, leaving 11 bases between them. This CDR3 is built from 16 residues. This clone was detected a few times. The antigen remains undetermined. The source is an adult in good health. The sample consisted of peripheral blood, taken on day 0 of AZD1222 vaccination. The chain carries TRBV6-1 and TRBJ1-4; D might be TRBD1 (5 bases). In DNA form, the CDR3 reads TGTGCCAGCAGTGATGGCCTGGGGGCAACTAATGAAAAACTGTTTTTT. Protein: CASSDGLGATNEKLFF.